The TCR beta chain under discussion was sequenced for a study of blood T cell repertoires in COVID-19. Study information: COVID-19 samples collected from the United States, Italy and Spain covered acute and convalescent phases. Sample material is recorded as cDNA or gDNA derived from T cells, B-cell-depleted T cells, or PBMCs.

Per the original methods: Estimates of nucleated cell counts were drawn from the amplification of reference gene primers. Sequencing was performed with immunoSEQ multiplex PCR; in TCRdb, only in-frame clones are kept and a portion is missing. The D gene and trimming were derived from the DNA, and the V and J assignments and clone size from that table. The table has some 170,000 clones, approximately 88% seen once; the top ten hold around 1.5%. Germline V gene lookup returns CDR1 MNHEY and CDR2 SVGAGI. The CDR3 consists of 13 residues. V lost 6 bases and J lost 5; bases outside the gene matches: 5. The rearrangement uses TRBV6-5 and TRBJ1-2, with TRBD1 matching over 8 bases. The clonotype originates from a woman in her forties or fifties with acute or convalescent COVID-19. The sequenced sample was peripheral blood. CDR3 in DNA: TGTGCCAGCAGCCCGACAGGGGAATATGGCTACACCTTC. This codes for CASSPTGEYGYTF.